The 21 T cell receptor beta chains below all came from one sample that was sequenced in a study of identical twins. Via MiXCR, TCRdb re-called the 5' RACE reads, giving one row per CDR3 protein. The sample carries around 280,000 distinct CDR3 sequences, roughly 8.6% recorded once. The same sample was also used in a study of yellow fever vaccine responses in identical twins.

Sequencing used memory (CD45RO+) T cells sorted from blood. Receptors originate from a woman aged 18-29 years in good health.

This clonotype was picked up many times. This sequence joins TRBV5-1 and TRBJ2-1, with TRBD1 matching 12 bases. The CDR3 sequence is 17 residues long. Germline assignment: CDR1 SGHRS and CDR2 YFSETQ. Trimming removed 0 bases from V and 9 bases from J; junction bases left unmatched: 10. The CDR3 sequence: CASSLDGTGGSLGEQFF. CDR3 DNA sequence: TGCGCCAGCAGCTTGGATGGGACAGGGGGCTCCCTCGGTGAGCAGTTCTTC.

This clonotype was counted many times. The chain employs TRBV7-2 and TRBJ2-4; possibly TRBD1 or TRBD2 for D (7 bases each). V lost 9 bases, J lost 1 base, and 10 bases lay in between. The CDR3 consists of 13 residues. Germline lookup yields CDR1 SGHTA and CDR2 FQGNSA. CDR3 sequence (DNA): TGTGCCAGTCAGGGGGGGGCCAAAAACATTCAGTACTTC. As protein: CASQGGAKNIQYF.

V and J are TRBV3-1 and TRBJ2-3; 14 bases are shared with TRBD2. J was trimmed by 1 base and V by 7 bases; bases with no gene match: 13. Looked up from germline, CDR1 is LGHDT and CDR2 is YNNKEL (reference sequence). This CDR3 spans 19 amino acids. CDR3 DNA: TGTGCCAGCACCCGCGACCCGGGACTAGCGGGGGCGCGCACAGATACGCAGTATTTT. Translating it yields CASTRDPGLAGARTDTQYF.

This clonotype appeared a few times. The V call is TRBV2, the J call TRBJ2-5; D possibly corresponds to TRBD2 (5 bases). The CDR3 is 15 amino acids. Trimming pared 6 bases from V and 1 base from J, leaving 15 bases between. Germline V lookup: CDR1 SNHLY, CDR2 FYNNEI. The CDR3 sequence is CASRRPGSVQETQYF. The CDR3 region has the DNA TGTGCCAGCAGACGACCGGGATCAGTCCAAGAGACCCAGTACTTC.

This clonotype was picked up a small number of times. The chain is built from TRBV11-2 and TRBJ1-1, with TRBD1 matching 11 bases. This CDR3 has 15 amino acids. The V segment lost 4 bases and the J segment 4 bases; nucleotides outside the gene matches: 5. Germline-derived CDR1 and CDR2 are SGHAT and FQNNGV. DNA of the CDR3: TGTGCCAGCAGCTGGACAGGGGGCAGGGGCACTGAAGCTTTCTTT. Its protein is CASSWTGGRGTEAFF.

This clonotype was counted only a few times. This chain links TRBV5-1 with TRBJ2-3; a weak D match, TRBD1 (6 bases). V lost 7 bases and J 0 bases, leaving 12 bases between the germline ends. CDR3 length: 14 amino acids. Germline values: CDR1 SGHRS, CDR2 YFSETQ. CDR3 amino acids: CASRWGPSTDTQYF. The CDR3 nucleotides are TGCGCCAGCCGGTGGGGGCCTAGCACAGATACGCAGTATTTT. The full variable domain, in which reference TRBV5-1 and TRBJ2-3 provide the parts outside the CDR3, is KAGVTQTPRYLIKTRGQQVTLSCSPISGHRSVSWYQQTPGQGLQFLFEYFSETQRNKGNFPGRFSGRQFSNSRSEMNVSTLELGDSALYLCASRWGPSTDTQYFGPGTRLTVL.

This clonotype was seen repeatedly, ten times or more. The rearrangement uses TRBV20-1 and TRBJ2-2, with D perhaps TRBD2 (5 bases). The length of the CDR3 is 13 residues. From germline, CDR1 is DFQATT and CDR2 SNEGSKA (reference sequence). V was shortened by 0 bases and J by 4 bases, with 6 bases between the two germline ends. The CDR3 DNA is TGCAGTGCTAGAGAAGCGGTCACCGGGGAGCTGTTTTTT. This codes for CSAREAVTGELFF.

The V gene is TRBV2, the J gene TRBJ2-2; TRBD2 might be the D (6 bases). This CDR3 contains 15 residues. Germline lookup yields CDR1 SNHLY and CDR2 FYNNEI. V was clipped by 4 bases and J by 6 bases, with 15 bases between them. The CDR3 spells CASSVVGSKAGELFF. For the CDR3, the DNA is TGTGCCAGCAGTGTGGTCGGGAGTAAAGCCGGGGAGCTGTTTTTT.

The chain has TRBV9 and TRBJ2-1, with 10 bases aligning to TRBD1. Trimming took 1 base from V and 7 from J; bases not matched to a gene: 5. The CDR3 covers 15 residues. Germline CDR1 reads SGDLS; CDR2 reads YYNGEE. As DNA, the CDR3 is TGTGCCAGCAGCGTAAGACAGGGGGCACGAAATGAGCAGTTCTTC. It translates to CASSVRQGARNEQFF.

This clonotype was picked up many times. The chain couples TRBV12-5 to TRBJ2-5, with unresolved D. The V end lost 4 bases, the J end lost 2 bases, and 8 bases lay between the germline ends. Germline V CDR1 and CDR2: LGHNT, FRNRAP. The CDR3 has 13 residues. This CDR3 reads CASGSPQQETQYF. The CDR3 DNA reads TGTGCTAGTGGTTCCCCACAGCAAGAGACCCAGTACTTC.

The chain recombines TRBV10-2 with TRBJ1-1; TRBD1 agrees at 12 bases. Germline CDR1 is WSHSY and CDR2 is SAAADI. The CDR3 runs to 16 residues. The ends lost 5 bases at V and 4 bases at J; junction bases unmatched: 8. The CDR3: CASSPGQGAPGTEAFF. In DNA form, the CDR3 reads TGCGCCAGCAGTCCGGGACAGGGGGCGCCGGGCACTGAAGCTTTCTTT.

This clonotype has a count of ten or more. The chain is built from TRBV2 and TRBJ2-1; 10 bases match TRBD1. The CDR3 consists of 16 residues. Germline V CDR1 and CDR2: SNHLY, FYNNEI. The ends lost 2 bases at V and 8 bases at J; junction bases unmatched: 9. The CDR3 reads CASSEHGTGEGDEQFF. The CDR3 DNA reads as TGTGCCAGCAGTGAACACGGGACAGGGGAAGGGGATGAGCAGTTCTTC.

The CDR3 coding sequence is TGCGCCAGCACCAATTTGGATAGCTGGGCCGCCTCCTACGAGCAGTACTTC. Encoded protein: CASTNLDSWAASYEQYF. The rearrangement links TRBV5-1 to TRBJ2-7; no reliable D call. The CDR3 consists of 17 residues. Germline V lookup: CDR1 SGHRS, CDR2 YFSETQ. V lost 6 bases to trimming and J lost 0 bases, with 22 bases between them.

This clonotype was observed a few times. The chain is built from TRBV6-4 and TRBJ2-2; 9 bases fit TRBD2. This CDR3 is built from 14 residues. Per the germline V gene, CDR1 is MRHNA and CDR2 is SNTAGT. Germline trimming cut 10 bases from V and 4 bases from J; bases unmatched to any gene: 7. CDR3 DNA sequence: TGTGCCACCTCGACTAGCGGAGGCACCGGGGAGCTGTTTTTT. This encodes CATSTSGGTGELFF.

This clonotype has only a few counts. CDR3 residues: CASSLHPGDNEQFF. For the CDR3, the DNA is TGTGCCAGCAGCCTCCATCCTGGGGACAATGAGCAGTTCTTC. The V and J genes are TRBV9 and TRBJ2-1, with no clear D. The V gene's germline CDR1 is SGDLS and CDR2 YYNGEE. V was cut by 4 bases and J by 5 bases, with 13 bases left in between. The CDR3 consists of 14 residues.

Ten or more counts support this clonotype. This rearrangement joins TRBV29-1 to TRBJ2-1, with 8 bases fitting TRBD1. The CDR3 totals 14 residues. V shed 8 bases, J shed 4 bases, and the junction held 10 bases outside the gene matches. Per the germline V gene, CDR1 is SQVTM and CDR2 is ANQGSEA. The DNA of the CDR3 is TGCAGCTCCTCTGGGACAGGAACATACAATGAGCAGTTCTTC. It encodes CSSSGTGTYNEQFF.

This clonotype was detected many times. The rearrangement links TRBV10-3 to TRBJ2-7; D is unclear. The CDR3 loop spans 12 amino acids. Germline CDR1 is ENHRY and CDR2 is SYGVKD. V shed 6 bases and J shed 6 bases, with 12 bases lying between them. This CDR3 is CAISSTATEQYF. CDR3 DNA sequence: TGTGCCATCAGCTCCACGGCCACCGAGCAGTACTTC.

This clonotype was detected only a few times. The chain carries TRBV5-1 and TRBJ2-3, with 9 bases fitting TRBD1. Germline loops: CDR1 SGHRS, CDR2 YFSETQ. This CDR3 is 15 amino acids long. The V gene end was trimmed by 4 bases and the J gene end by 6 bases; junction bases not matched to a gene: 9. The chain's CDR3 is CASSQGPGTGDTQYF. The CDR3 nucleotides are TGCGCCAGCAGCCAGGGACCCGGGACAGGGGATACGCAGTATTTT.

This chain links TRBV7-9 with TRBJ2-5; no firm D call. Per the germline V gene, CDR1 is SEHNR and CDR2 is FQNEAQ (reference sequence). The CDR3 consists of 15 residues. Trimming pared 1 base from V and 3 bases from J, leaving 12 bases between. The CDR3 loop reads CASSLGIQGEETQYF. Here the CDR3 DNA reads TGTGCCAGCAGCTTAGGCATACAAGGAGAAGAGACCCAGTACTTC.

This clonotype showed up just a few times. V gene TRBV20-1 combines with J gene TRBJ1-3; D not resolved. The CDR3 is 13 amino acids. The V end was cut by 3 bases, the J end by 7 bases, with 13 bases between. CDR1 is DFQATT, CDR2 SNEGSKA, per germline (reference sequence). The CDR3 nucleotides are TGCAGTGCTAGTTCTGGGGTGGCGAACACCATATATTTT. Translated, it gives CSASSGVANTIYF.

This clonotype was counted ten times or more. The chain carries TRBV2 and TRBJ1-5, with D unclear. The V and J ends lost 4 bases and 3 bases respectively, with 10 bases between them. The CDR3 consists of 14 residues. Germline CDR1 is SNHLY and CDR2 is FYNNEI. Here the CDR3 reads CASSGVGSNQPQHF. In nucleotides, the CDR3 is TGTGCCAGCAGTGGGGTGGGGTCCAATCAGCCCCAGCATTTT.